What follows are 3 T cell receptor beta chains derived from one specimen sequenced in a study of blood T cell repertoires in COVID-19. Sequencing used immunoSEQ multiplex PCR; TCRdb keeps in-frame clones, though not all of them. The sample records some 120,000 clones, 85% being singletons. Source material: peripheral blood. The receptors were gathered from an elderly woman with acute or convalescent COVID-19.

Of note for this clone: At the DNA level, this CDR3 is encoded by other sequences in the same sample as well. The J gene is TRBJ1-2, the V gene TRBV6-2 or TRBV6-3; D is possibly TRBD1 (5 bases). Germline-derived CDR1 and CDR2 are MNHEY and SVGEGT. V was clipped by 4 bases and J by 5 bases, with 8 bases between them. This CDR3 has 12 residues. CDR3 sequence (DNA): TGTGCCAGCAGTTCAGCAGGGTATGGCTACACCTTC. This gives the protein CASSSAGYGYTF.

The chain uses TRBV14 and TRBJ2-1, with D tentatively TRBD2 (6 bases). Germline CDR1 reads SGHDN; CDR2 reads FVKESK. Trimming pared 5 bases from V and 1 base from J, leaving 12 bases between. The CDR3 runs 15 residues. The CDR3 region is CASSVRDFSYNEQFF. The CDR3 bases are TGTGCCAGCAGCGTCCGGGACTTTTCCTACAATGAGCAGTTCTTC.

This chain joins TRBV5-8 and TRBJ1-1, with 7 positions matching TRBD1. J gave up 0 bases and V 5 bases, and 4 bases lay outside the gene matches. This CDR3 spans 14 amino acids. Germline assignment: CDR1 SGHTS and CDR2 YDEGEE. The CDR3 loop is CASRRGQLNTEAFF. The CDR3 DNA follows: TGTGCCAGCAGAAGGGGACAGTTGAACACTGAAGCTTTCTTT.